The 29 T cell receptor beta chains given below trace back to one sample, sequenced in a study of spatial heterogeneity in lung cancer. Each CDR3 protein gets one entry after TCRdb re-called the 5' RACE reads with MiXCR. The sample records around 21,000 distinct CDR3 sequences, 4.5% to 5% being singletons. These receptors have no identified antigens. Findings of the study overall: Within tumors, counts of expanded alpha and beta TCRs tracked tumor mutation counts.

The time point is: sample taken at primary tumor resection. Material: lung tumor tissue, obtained at surgery. The receptors here all came from a male donor with early-stage non-small cell lung cancer.

This clonotype was recorded many times. The rearrangement links TRBV12-5 to TRBJ2-3; TRBD2 matches at 7 bases. The CDR3 sequence is 13 residues long. Losses at the gene ends were 10 bases for V and 2 bases for J; bases not matched to a gene: 6. Germline lookup yields CDR1 LGHNT and CDR2 FRNRAP. This chain's CDR3 is CATSSGPTDTQYF. The CDR3 DNA sequence: TGTGCTACTAGTAGCGGGCCCACAGATACGCAGTATTTT.

J is TRBJ1-4 and V is TRBV28, with no clear D. CDR3 size: 15 residues. Deletions cut 4 bases from V and 8 bases from J, with 17 bases between. Germline loops: CDR1 MDHEN, CDR2 SYDVKM. Written as DNA, the CDR3 is TGTGCCAGCAGTTCCCCGGCGTTGGCGGGAGAAAAACTGTTTTTT. It translates to CASSSPALAGEKLFF.

This clonotype was counted between two and nine times. V and J are TRBV28 and TRBJ2-1; D unresolved. This CDR3 is built from 14 residues. Trimming removed 7 bases from V and 6 bases from J, with 16 bases in between. Germline CDR1 MDHEN, CDR2 SYDVKM. The chain's CDR3 is CASTLGRNLNEQFF. The DNA for the CDR3 is TGTGCCAGCACCCTAGGACGGAACCTCAATGAGCAGTTCTTC.

This clonotype was counted many times. The rearrangement uses TRBV7-2 and TRBJ1-2; 7 positions match TRBD1. The CDR3 spans 15 residues. Germline V gene sequence: CDR1 SGHTA, CDR2 FQGNSA. V lost 5 bases, J lost 1 base, and 7 bases stayed unmatched. The CDR3 DNA reads as TGTGCCAGCAGCCCTCAAAGGGACAGTAACTATGGCTACACCTTC. It codes for CASSPQRDSNYGYTF.

This chain links TRBV28 with TRBJ2-7; 12 positions match TRBD2. This CDR3 is built from 14 residues. The trim removed 4 bases at V and 9 bases at J, leaving 7 bases unmatched. Germline V gene lookup returns CDR1 MDHEN and CDR2 SYDVKM. The chain's CDR3 is CASSSRLAGGVQYF. The CDR3 nucleotides read TGTGCCAGCAGTTCCCGGCTAGCGGGAGGGGTGCAGTACTTC.

This clonotype has a count of ten or more. The chain couples TRBV6-2 or TRBV6-3 to TRBJ2-7, with D tentatively TRBD2 (5 bases). The germline V gene has CDR1 MNHEY and CDR2 SVGEGT. The CDR3 runs 16 residues. V lost 6 bases, J lost 2 bases, and 20 bases lay in between. The CDR3, as DNA: TGTGCCAGCAGCTTCCCATCCCGGGATCCCACCTACGAGCAGTACTTC. Translating gives CASSFPSRDPTYEQYF.

A few counts support this clonotype. The V gene is TRBV20-1, the J gene TRBJ1-2; possibly TRBD1 for D (5 bases). Per germline, CDR1 DFQATT and CDR2 SNEGSKA (reference sequence). This CDR3 is 15 amino acids long. The ends were cut back, 1 base at V and 7 bases at J, with 19 bases in the middle. The DNA of the CDR3 is TGCAGTGCTAGAGTCCCGGGACTGCAGGGCCCTGGCTACACCTTC. This translates into CSARVPGLQGPGYTF.

This chain joins TRBV19 and TRBJ2-1; TRBD1 or TRBD2 may be the D gene (6 bases each). The CDR3 contains 16 residues. From germline, CDR1 is LNHDA and CDR2 SQIVND (reference sequence). Trimming shortened V by 4 bases and J by 7 bases, and 20 bases separated the two germline ends. CDR3 loop: CASSTHRAGQKNEQFF. The CDR3, as DNA: TGTGCCAGTAGTACCCACCGGGCGGGACAAAAGAATGAGCAGTTCTTC. Variable domain in full (rest from reference TRBV19 and TRBJ2-1): DGGITQSPKYLFRKEGQNVTLSCEQNLNHDAMYWYRQDPGQGLRLIYYSQIVNDFQKGDIAEGYSVSREKKESFPLTVTSAQKNPTAFYLCASSTHRAGQKNEQFFGPGTRLTVL.

This clonotype came up a few times. The V and J genes are TRBV7-9 and TRBJ2-5; D is possibly TRBD1 (5 bases). Germline CDR1 reads SEHNR; CDR2 reads FQNEAQ (reference sequence). The CDR3 length is 14 residues. V dropped 5 bases and J dropped 2 bases, with 12 bases sitting between them. CDR3 DNA sequence: TGTGCCAGCAGCCCCTTAGGACAACAAGAGACCCAGTACTTC. This gives the protein CASSPLGQQETQYF. Variable domain in full (rest from reference TRBV7-9 and TRBJ2-5): DTGVSQNPRHKITKRGQNVTFRCDPISEHNRLYWYRQTLGQGPEFLTYFQNEAQLEKSRLLSDRFSAERPKGSFSTLEIQRTEQGDSAMYLCASSPLGQQETQYFGPGTRLLVL.

This clonotype was detected many times. The V and J genes are TRBV7-8 and TRBJ1-3, with TRBD1 matching over 9 bases. The CDR3 length is 18 residues. The V segment lost 0 bases and the J segment 3 bases; nucleotides outside the gene matches: 9. Germline V lookup: CDR1 SGHVS, CDR2 FQNEAQ. CDR3 loop: CASSLAVGDRVGGNTIYF. CDR3 bases: TGTGCCAGCAGCTTAGCGGTTGGGGACAGGGTTGGTGGAAACACCATATATTTT.

This clonotype has more than one count but fewer than ten. The DNA of the CDR3 is TGTGCCAGCTCAACGTCGGGACAGGGGGCCTCCTATAATTCACCCCTCCACTTT. This encodes CASSTSGQGASYNSPLHF. The rearrangement joins TRBV18 to TRBJ1-6, with 12 bases lining up with TRBD1. CDR3 length equals 18 residues. V lost 5 bases to trimming and J lost 0 bases; unmatched junction nucleotides: 5. CDR1 is KGHSH and CDR2 is LQKENI in the germline V gene.

V is TRBV9 and J is TRBJ2-1, with 11 bases matching TRBD2. Germline CDR1 reads SGDLS; CDR2 reads YYNGEE. The V segment lost 4 bases and the J segment 4 bases; nucleotides outside the gene matches: 7. The CDR3 sequence is 16 residues long. The CDR3 spells CASSPRLAGGYNEQFF. CDR3 in DNA: TGTGCCAGCAGCCCCCGGCTAGCGGGGGGTTACAATGAGCAGTTCTTC.

Ten or more counts support this clonotype. V and J are TRBV20-1 and TRBJ2-5; TRBD2 might be the D (6 bases). The CDR3 runs to 14 residues. Trimming stripped 6 bases from V and 5 bases from J, with 19 bases between. Germline loops: CDR1 DFQATT, CDR2 SNEGSKA (reference sequence). Written as DNA, the CDR3 is TGCAGTGCCCGGACCCTGGCTAGCGTGGAGACCCAGTACTTC. It yields the protein CSARTLASVETQYF.

This clonotype has a count of ten or more. The rearrangement links TRBV5-1 to TRBJ2-2; D may be TRBD1 (6 bases). V was cut by 7 bases and J by 5 bases, with 18 bases left in between. There are 15 residues in the CDR3. Germline lookup yields CDR1 SGHRS and CDR2 YFSETQ. CDR3 coding DNA: TGCGCCAGCCTCTCAGGCAGGACAGAGACCGGGGAGCTGTTTTTT. Its protein product is CASLSGRTETGELFF.

This clonotype appeared a few times. The V and J genes are TRBV29-1 and TRBJ2-1; D perhaps matches TRBD2 (6 bases). Between the trimmed V and J ends, which lost 5 bases and 5 bases, there was a span of 16 bases. CDR3 length: 14 residues. Germline values: CDR1 SQVTM, CDR2 ANQGSEA. CDR3 nucleotides: TGCAGCGTTAGGAAAGGGAGGTTGAACAATGAGCAGTTCTTC. Translation: CSVRKGRLNNEQFF.

This clonotype was detected many times. This chain joins TRBV10-3 and TRBJ2-7; TRBD1 agrees at 7 bases. The V gene's germline CDR1 is ENHRY and CDR2 SYGVKD. CDR3 length: 12 amino acids. The J segment lost 6 bases and the V segment lost 10 bases, leaving 9 bases of the junction unmatched. The CDR3 here is CATTGAISEQYF. As DNA, the CDR3 is TGTGCCACCACAGGGGCGATCAGCGAGCAGTACTTC.

In this sample, this clonotype turned up many times. The chain uses TRBV7-6 and TRBJ1-6; 8 bases agree with TRBD1. The CDR3 contains 15 residues. Trimming cost V 6 bases and J 9 bases; bases outside gene matches: 10. Per the germline V gene, CDR1 is SGHVS and CDR2 is FNYEAQ. The CDR3: CASSRLTGGGSPLHF. As DNA, the CDR3 is TGTGCCAGCAGTCGACTAACAGGGGGAGGTTCACCCCTCCACTTT.

This clonotype was detected ten times or more. J is TRBJ1-6 and V is TRBV6-5; D ambiguous. CDR1 MNHEY and CDR2 SVGAGI come from the germline V gene. The CDR3 loop spans 14 amino acids. V lost 4 bases and J 5 bases, leaving 9 bases between the germline ends. Here the CDR3 reads CASSFSWDNSPLHF. Written as DNA, the CDR3 is TGTGCCAGCAGTTTCTCCTGGGATAATTCACCCCTCCACTTT.

This clonotype came up many times. The CDR3 DNA follows: TGTGCCAGCAGTTTTCACCTGAACACTGAAGCTTTCTTT. It codes for CASSFHLNTEAFF. The rearrangement uses TRBV12-3 or TRBV12-4 and TRBJ1-1, with unresolved D. The CDR3 covers 13 residues. Trimming shortened V by 3 bases and J by 0 bases, and 5 bases separated the two germline ends.

A few counts support this clonotype. This chain connects TRBV18 to TRBJ1-1; D possibly corresponds to TRBD1 (5 bases). Germline CDR1 is KGHSH and CDR2 is LQKENI. The CDR3 runs to 13 residues. The germline V and J ends were trimmed by 4 bases and 1 base, with 7 bases remaining between them. The CDR3 loop reads CASSQQENTEAFF. The CDR3 DNA reads TGTGCCAGCTCACAACAGGAGAACACTGAAGCTTTCTTT.

Many counts were recorded for this clonotype. V and J are TRBV6-2 or TRBV6-3 and TRBJ2-2; 8 bases fit TRBD1. CDR3 length: 16 residues. Per the germline V gene, CDR1 is MNHEY and CDR2 is SVGEGT. After removal of 4 bases from V and 1 base from J, the junction contained 5 bases not matched to a gene. CDR3 DNA sequence: TGTGCCAGCAGTTTATTGGGGACAGGGAACACCGGGGAGCTGTTTTTT. Translation: CASSLLGTGNTGELFF.

This clonotype has ten or more counts. V is TRBV6-5 and J is TRBJ1-2, with D possibly being TRBD1 (5 bases). The germline V gene has CDR1 MNHEY and CDR2 SVGAGI. V was shortened by 2 bases and J by 0 bases, with 7 bases between the two germline ends. The CDR3 extends over 14 amino acids. CDR3 amino acids: CASSYGASNYGYTF. CDR3 bases: TGTGCCAGCAGTTACGGGGCTTCTAACTATGGCTACACCTTC.

This clonotype was counted ten times or more. The genes are TRBV28 and TRBJ2-6; no clear D. Per the germline V gene, CDR1 is MDHEN and CDR2 is SYDVKM. CDR3 length equals 15 residues. The ends were cut back, 2 bases at V and 0 bases at J, with 5 bases in the middle. For the CDR3, the DNA is TGTGCCAGCAGTTTAGAGTACTCTGGGGCCAACGTCCTGACTTTC. Amino acid sequence: CASSLEYSGANVLTF.

This clonotype was seen ten or more times. The CDR3 reads CASSTSGGFTEAFF. The CDR3 DNA reads TGTGCCAGCAGCACCTCCGGGGGCTTTACTGAAGCTTTCTTT. This chain connects TRBV3-1 to TRBJ1-1; D is perhaps TRBD1 (6 bases). Germline CDR1 and CDR2: LGHDT and YNNKEL (reference sequence). CDR3 length equals 14 residues. The ends were cut back, 5 bases at V and 5 bases at J, with 15 bases in the middle.

Only a few counts were recorded for this clonotype. A much larger clone differs from this one at a single base, so this may be a read error. V is TRBV10-3 and J is TRBJ2-1, with TRBD2 identical over 13 bases. Germline loops: CDR1 ENHRY, CDR2 SYGVKD. V shed 6 bases and J 5 bases; nucleotides not matched to a gene: 4. The CDR3 is made up of 15 amino acids. DNA for the CDR3: TGTGCCATCAGCCTGGGACTAGCGGGAAACAATGAGCAGTTCTTC. Translated, it gives CAISLGLAGNNEQFF.

This clonotype appeared many times. The V gene is TRBV29-1, the J gene TRBJ2-6, with TRBD2 as a possible D gene (5 bases). The germline V gene encodes CDR1 SQVTM and CDR2 ANQGSEA. The ends were cut back, 5 bases at V and 4 bases at J, with 9 bases in the middle. The CDR3 length is 13 residues. Here the CDR3 DNA reads TGCAGCGTTAACGGGGTAGGGGCCAACGTCCTGACTTTC. This gives the protein CSVNGVGANVLTF.

This clonotype has a count of ten or more. The gene calls are TRBV7-2 and TRBJ2-2; 7 nucleotides match TRBD1. Losses at the gene ends were 2 bases for V and 1 base for J; bases not matched to a gene: 1. Per germline, CDR1 SGHTA and CDR2 FQGNSA. This CDR3 has 15 residues. In DNA, the CDR3 is TGTGCCAGCAGCTTATGGACAGGGAACACCGGGGAGCTGTTTTTT. Translated, it gives CASSLWTGNTGELFF.

This clonotype was found many times. The chain carries TRBV3-1 and TRBJ1-6, with 8 bases identical to TRBD1. Per the germline V gene, CDR1 is LGHDT and CDR2 is YNNKEL (reference sequence). The CDR3 runs 17 residues. V shed 4 bases and J 10 bases; nucleotides not matched to a gene: 15. As DNA, the CDR3 is TGTGCCAGCAGCCTCACGCCGGAGGACAGGGATCGCTCACCCCTCCACTTT. Translated: CASSLTPEDRDRSPLHF.

In this sample, this clonotype turned up many times. CDR3 DNA sequence: TGTGCCAGCAGCTTGGATAGGGTGGACACTGAAGCTTTCTTT. Protein: CASSLDRVDTEAFF. The chain links TRBV5-4 to TRBJ1-1; D is uncertain. Germline CDR1 and CDR2: SGHNT and YYREEE (reference sequence). The CDR3 runs to 14 residues. The V end was cut by 0 bases, the J end by 3 bases, with 9 bases between.